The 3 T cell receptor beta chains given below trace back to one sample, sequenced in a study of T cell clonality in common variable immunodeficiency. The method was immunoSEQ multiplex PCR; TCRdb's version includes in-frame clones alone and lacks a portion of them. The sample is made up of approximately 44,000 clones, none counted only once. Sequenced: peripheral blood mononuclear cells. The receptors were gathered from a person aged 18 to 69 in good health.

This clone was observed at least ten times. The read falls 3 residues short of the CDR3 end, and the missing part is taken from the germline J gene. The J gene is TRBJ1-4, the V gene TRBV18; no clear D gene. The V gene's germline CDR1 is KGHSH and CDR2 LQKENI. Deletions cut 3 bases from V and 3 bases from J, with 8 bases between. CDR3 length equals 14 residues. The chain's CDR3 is CASSPWTSNEKLFF. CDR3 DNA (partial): TGTGCCAGCTCACCTTGGACTTCTAATGAAAAA.

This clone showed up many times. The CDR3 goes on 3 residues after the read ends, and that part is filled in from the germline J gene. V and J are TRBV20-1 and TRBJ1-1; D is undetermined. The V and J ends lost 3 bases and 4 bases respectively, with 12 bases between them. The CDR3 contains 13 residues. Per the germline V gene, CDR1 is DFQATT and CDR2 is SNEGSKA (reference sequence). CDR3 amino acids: CSASPSRGTEAFF. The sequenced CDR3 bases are TGCAGTGCTAGTCCTTCACGGGGCACTGAA.

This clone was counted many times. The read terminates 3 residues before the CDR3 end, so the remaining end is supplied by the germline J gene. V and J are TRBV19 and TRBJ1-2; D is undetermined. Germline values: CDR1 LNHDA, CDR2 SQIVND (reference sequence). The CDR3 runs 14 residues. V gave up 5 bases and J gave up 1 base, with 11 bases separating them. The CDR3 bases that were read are TGTGCCAGTAGTGCGTGGGCAAATAACTATGGC. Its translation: CASSAWANNYG. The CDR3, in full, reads CASSAWANNYGYTF.